This entry features one TCR beta chain sequence. This entry comes from a study of CD8 T cells in Susac syndrome. Reverse transcription of about 0.45 to 1 ug RNA used random hexamers. TCRdb independently ran MiXCR on the immunoSEQ multiplex PCR reads; one entry per CDR3 protein. The data contain roughly 130,000 distinct CDR3 sequences, nearly 95% of them singletons. The TCR was taken from a human donor in good health. The source material was CD4+ T cells from PBMCs.

The CDR3 DNA sequence: TGTGCCAGCAGTTACCGCCTGGGAGACACTTATGGCTACACCTTC. Its protein product is CASSYRLGDTYGYTF. V and J are TRBV6-5 and TRBJ1-2; D not resolved. Trimming removed 2 bases from V and 5 bases from J, with 15 bases in between. Germline assignment: CDR1 MNHEY and CDR2 SVGAGI. CDR3 length: 15 residues.